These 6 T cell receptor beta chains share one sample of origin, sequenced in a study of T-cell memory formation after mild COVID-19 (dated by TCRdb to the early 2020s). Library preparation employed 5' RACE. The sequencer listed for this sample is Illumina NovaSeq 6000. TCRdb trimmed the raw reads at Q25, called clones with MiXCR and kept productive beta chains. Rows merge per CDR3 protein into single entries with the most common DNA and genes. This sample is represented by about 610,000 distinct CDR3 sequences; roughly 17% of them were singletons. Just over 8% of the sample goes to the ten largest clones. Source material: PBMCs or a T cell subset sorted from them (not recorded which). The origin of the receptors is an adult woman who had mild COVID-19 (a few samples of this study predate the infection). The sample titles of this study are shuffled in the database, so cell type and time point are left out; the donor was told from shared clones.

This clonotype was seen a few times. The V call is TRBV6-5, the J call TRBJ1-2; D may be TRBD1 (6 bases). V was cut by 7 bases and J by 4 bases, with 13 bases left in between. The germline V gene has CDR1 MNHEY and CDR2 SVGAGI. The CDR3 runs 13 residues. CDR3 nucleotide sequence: TGTGCCAGCAAAAGAGGGGGGCCCTATGGCTACACCTTC. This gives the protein CASKRGGPYGYTF.

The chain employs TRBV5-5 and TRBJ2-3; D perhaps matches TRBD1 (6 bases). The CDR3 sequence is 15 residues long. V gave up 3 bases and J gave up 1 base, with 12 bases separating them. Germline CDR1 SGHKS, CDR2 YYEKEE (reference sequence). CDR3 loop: CASSSIPGGTDTQYF. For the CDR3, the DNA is TGTGCCAGCAGCTCCATCCCAGGGGGCACAGATACGCAGTATTTT.

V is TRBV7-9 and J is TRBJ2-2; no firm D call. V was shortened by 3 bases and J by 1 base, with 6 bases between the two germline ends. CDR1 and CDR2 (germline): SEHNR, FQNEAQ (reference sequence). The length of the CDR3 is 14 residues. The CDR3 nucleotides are TGTGCCAGCAGCTTCCCTGAGAACACCGGGGAGCTGTTTTTT. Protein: CASSFPENTGELFF.

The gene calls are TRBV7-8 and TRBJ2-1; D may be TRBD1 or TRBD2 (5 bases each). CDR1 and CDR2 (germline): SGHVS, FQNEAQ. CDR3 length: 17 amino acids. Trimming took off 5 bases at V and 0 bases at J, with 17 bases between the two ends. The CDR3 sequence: CASSPTSGTNSYNEQFF. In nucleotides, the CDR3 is TGTGCCAGCAGCCCGACCTCCGGGACCAACTCCTACAATGAGCAGTTCTTC.

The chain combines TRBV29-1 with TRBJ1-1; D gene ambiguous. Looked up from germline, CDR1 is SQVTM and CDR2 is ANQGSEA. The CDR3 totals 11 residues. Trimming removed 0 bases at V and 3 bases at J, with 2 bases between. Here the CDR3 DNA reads TGCAGCGTTGAAGATCACACTGAAGCTTTCTTT. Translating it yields CSVEDHTEAFF.

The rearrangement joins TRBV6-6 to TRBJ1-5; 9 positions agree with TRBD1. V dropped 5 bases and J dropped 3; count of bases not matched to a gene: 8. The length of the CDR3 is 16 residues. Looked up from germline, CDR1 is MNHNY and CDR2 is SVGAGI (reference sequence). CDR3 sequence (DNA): TGTGCCAGCAGTAGGACAGGGGAGGGTACCAATCAGCCCCAGCATTTT. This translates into CASSRTGEGTNQPQHF.